The 22 T cell receptor beta chains listed next were all sequenced from one sample in a study of shared clonotypes between healthy human individuals. TCRdb keeps only in-frame clones here, not all; method: immunoSEQ multiplex PCR. This sample yields 2 million or so clones, of which 85% to 95% are seen a single time; 0.1% to 0.15% belongs to the top ten. What was sequenced was naive CD4+ T cells sorted from blood. The subset here: CD45RA+ positively selected. These TCRs come from a man between 18 and 35 years old in good health.

This rearrangement joins TRBV10-3 to TRBJ1-5; 8 bases map to TRBD1. V gave up 6 bases and J gave up 2 bases; unmatched junction bases: 0. The CDR3 spans 13 residues. CDR1 and CDR2 from the germline V gene are ENHRY and SYGVKD. CDR3 DNA: TGTGCCATCAGGACAGGGGGCAATCAGCCCCAGCATTTT. Protein product: CAIRTGGNQPQHF.

The CDR3 protein is CASSFRAGSSYNEQFF. CDR3 in DNA: TGTGCCAGCAGCTTCCGAGCCGGGAGCTCCTACAATGAGCAGTTCTTC. The genes are TRBV7-8 and TRBJ2-1, with a weak D call TRBD2 (6 bases). The CDR3 is 16 amino acids. Trimming shortened V by 3 bases and J by 0 bases, and 12 bases separated the two germline ends. The germline CDR1 and CDR2 sequences are SGHVS and FQNEAQ.

J is TRBJ2-2 and V is TRBV5-4; perhaps TRBD2 as D (5 bases). The V gene's germline CDR1 is SGHNT and CDR2 YYREEE (reference sequence). The CDR3 contains 15 residues. Trimming removed 4 bases from V and 0 bases from J, with 10 bases in between. The CDR3 is CASSRVAPNTGELFF. The CDR3 DNA reads as TGTGCCAGCAGCCGCGTAGCGCCGAACACCGGGGAGCTGTTTTTT.

The CDR3 DNA is TGCGCCAGCAGCTTGGGGGGAAGCGTGGCTGGAAACACCATATATTTT. It translates to CASSLGGSVAGNTIYF. This chain joins TRBV5-1 and TRBJ1-3; D is undetermined. Germline V CDR1 and CDR2: SGHRS, YFSETQ. V lost 0 bases and J 2 bases, leaving 12 bases between the germline ends. This CDR3 has 16 residues.

This chain connects TRBV28 to TRBJ2-4; D is undetermined. The CDR3 consists of 17 residues. The germline V gene encodes CDR1 MDHEN and CDR2 SYDVKM. Trimming removed 7 bases from V and 0 bases from J, with 19 bases in between. The CDR3 reads CASIKTRAVGAKNIQYF. CDR3 nucleotide sequence: TGTGCCAGCATTAAGACCCGGGCGGTGGGAGCCAAAAACATTCAGTACTTC.

V gene TRBV11-3 combines with J gene TRBJ1-1; D remains unclear. Trimming took off 3 bases at V and 2 bases at J, with 7 bases between the two ends. Germline V gene sequence: CDR1 SGHNT, CDR2 YENEEA. CDR3 size: 13 residues. CDR3 DNA: TGTGCCAGCAGCTTCGACCTTAACACTGAAGCTTTCTTT. Its protein product is CASSFDLNTEAFF.

Points on this clone: This same CDR3 is encoded by further DNA sequences in the sample. The chain joins TRBV6-5 to TRBJ2-7; D perhaps matches TRBD2 (7 bases). V was clipped by 0 bases and J by 2 bases, with 8 bases between them. Germline V CDR1 and CDR2: MNHEY, SVGAGI. The CDR3 contains 14 residues. CDR3 nucleotides: TGTGCCAGCAGTTACTCGCGGGGGCCCTACGAGCAGTACTTC. It is translated as CASSYSRGPYEQYF.

A note on this clone: The sample carries other DNA sequences with the same CDR3. The chain is built from TRBV11-3 and TRBJ2-5, with D possibly being TRBD2 (6 bases). Trimming took off 3 bases at V and 5 bases at J, with 7 bases between the two ends. Germline V gene sequence: CDR1 SGHNT, CDR2 YENEEA. CDR3 length: 12 amino acids. Here the CDR3 DNA reads TGTGCCAGCAGCTTGGAGGGGGAGACCCAGTACTTC. As protein: CASSLEGETQYF.

The chain employs TRBV30 and TRBJ2-7; D may be TRBD1 or TRBD2 (7 bases each). The ends were cut back, 2 bases at V and 2 bases at J, with 13 bases in the middle. This CDR3 contains 14 residues. The germline CDR1 and CDR2 sequences are GTSNPN and SVGIG (reference sequence). CDR3 bases: TGTGCCTGGAGTTGGCAGGGGGGGCCCTACGAGCAGTACTTC. Translated, it gives CAWSWQGGPYEQYF.

The genes are TRBV7-9 and TRBJ2-1; D may be TRBD1 (7 bases). CDR1 SEHNR and CDR2 FQNEAQ come from the germline V gene (reference sequence). The CDR3 totals 15 residues. V lost 7 bases and J 5 bases, leaving 18 bases between the germline ends. CDR3 DNA sequence: TGTGCCAGCAACAGGAGGGGGCTAGCGAACAATGAGCAGTTCTTC. This translates into CASNRRGLANNEQFF. Using reference TRBV7-9 and TRBJ2-1 for the parts outside the CDR3, the full variable domain is DTGVSQNPRHKITKRGQNVTFRCDPISEHNRLYWYRQTLGQGPEFLTYFQNEAQLEKSRLLSDRFSAERPKGSFSTLEIQRTEQGDSAMYLCASNRRGLANNEQFFGPGTRLTVL.

V and J are TRBV6-5 and TRBJ2-1; the match to TRBD2 covers 9 bases. CDR1 and CDR2 (germline): MNHEY, SVGAGI. V lost 6 bases and J lost 2; bases outside the gene matches: 5. The CDR3 has 15 residues. The CDR3 DNA reads TGTGCCAGCAGAACTGCGGGGGGGCCCTACAATGAGCAGTTCTTC. It codes for CASRTAGGPYNEQFF.

CDR3 bases: TGTGCCAGCAGTTACTCGAGGGGGGACCCCTACGAGCAGTACTTC. Translated, it gives CASSYSRGDPYEQYF. The V gene is TRBV6-5, the J gene TRBJ2-7; either TRBD1 or TRBD2 may supply D (6 bases each). This CDR3 spans 15 amino acids. V was cut by 0 bases and J by 2 bases, with 11 bases left in between. Germline values: CDR1 MNHEY, CDR2 SVGAGI.

The gene calls are TRBV5-1 and TRBJ1-1, with a weak D call TRBD1 (6 bases). CDR3 size: 14 residues. Trimming removed 4 bases at V and 3 bases at J, with 13 bases between. Germline CDR1 SGHRS, CDR2 YFSETQ. The CDR3 loop reads CASSPRGVDTEAFF. The CDR3 DNA sequence: TGCGCCAGCAGCCCTAGGGGGGTGGACACTGAAGCTTTCTTT.

This clone was observed a handful of times. The chain joins TRBV4-1 to TRBJ1-2; TRBD1 agrees at 10 bases. The CDR3 sequence is 15 residues long. Germline CDR1 reads MGHRA; CDR2 reads YSYEKL. Losses at the gene ends were 3 bases for V and 7 bases for J; bases not matched to a gene: 8. CDR3 coding DNA: TGCGCCAGCAGCCAGACGGGACAGGGGAGGTCTGGCTACACCTTC. Translation gives CASSQTGQGRSGYTF.

The genes are TRBV7-9 and TRBJ1-5, with TRBD1 matching 7 bases. This CDR3 is 14 amino acids long. The V gene's germline CDR1 is SEHNR and CDR2 FQNEAQ (reference sequence). V lost 10 bases to trimming and J lost 5 bases; unmatched junction nucleotides: 11. The CDR3 region has the DNA TGTGCCACCACAGTTATAACAGGGGATCAGCCCCAGCATTTT. Amino acid sequence: CATTVITGDQPQHF.

The rearrangement links TRBV5-1 to TRBJ2-7; 10 bases are shared with TRBD1. The CDR3 extends over 14 amino acids. The junction had 4 bases not matched to a gene; V was cut back by 4 bases and J by 3 bases. CDR1 and CDR2 from the germline V gene are SGHRS and YFSETQ. The CDR3 DNA reads as TGCGCCAGCAGCCAAGGACAGGGGGGCTACGAGCAGTACTTC. This sequence encodes CASSQGQGGYEQYF.

The chain recombines TRBV13 with TRBJ2-7; TRBD1 or TRBD2 may be the D gene (5 bases each). This CDR3 comprises 13 residues. CDR1 and CDR2 (germline): PRHDT, FYEKMQ (reference sequence). V lost 8 bases to trimming and J lost 3 bases, with 14 bases between them. CDR3 bases: TGTGCCAGCCAATGGGGGAGTAGCTACGAGCAGTACTTC. It is translated as CASQWGSSYEQYF.

Only one count was recorded for this clone. The chain employs TRBV2 and TRBJ1-1; 8 bases are a match to TRBD1. CDR1 SNHLY and CDR2 FYNNEI come from the germline V gene. V lost 5 bases and J lost 0; bases outside the gene matches: 5. The length of the CDR3 is 15 residues. The CDR3 nucleotides are TGTGCCAGCAGTCAAGACAGGGGCTTGAACACTGAAGCTTTCTTT. Protein product: CASSQDRGLNTEAFF.

Comment on this clone: The conserved final phenylalanine or tryptophan is absent from the CDR3, which likely points to a read error. The DNA of the CDR3 is TGTGCCAGCAGCTTGCGGGCGACAGGGACGAGGTATGGCTACACCTCC. Protein: CASSLRATGTRYGYTS. This chain links TRBV5-6 with TRBJ1-2; 7 positions match TRBD1. CDR3 size: 16 residues. The J segment lost 5 bases and the V segment lost 1 base, leaving 11 bases of the junction unmatched. In germline, CDR1 is SGHDT, CDR2 YYEEEE.

Details on this clone: Within the sample, other DNA sequences also encode this same CDR3. The chain employs TRBV5-1 and TRBJ2-7; D unclear. Trimming took off 4 bases at V and 2 bases at J, with 7 bases between the two ends. The germline V gene encodes CDR1 SGHRS and CDR2 YFSETQ. The CDR3 runs 12 residues. Here the CDR3 DNA reads TGCGCCAGCAGCCCAGGAGCCTACGAGCAGTACTTC. As protein: CASSPGAYEQYF.

This clone was recorded once. The chain recombines TRBV7-8 with TRBJ1-2, with D uncertain. Trimming removed 5 bases at V and 1 base at J, with 14 bases between. Germline loops: CDR1 SGHVS, CDR2 FQNEAQ. The CDR3 runs to 15 residues. The CDR3 bases are TGTGCCAGCAGCCCACAGTTCCGCGATAACTATGGCTACACCTTC. This codes for CASSPQFRDNYGYTF. The full variable domain, in which reference TRBV7-8 and TRBJ1-2 provide the parts outside the CDR3, is GAGVSQSPRYKVAKRGQDVALRCDPISGHVSLFWYQQALGQGPEFLTYFQNEAQLDKSGLPSDRFFAERPEGSVSTLKIQRTQQEDSAVYLCASSPQFRDNYGYTFGSGTRLTVV.

This clone has a single count. The chain has TRBV5-1 and TRBJ2-1; TRBD2 matches at 8 bases. With V trimmed by 1 base and J by 8 bases, 11 bases remained unmatched. The CDR3 contains 16 residues. The germline CDR1 and CDR2 sequences are SGHRS and YFSETQ. CDR3 coding DNA: TGCGCCAGCAGCTTGTCCCGAAGCGGGGGCCACGATGAGCAGTTCTTC. Residues: CASSLSRSGGHDEQFF.